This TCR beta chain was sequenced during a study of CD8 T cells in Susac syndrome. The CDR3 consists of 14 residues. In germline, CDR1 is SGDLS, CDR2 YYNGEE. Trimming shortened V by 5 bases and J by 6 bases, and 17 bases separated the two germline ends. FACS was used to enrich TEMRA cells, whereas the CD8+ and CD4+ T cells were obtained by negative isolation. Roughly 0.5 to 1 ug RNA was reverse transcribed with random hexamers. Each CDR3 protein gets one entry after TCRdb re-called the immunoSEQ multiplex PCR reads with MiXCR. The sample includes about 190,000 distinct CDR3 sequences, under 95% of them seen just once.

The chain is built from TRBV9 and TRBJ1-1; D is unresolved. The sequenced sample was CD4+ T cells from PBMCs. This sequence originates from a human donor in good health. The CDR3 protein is CASSTWVEGSEAFF. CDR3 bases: TGTGCCAGCAGTACCTGGGTTGAAGGGTCTGAAGCTTTCTTT.